The clone carrying this T cell receptor beta chain was counted many times. Its antigen is as yet unknown. Trimming took 5 bases from V and 4 from J; bases not matched to a gene: 7. Germline loops: CDR1 SGHVS, CDR2 FQNEAQ. The CDR3 covers 15 residues. This specimen comes from a study of regulatory T cells in long-lasting Graves disease. As for time point: persistent/refractory GD, antithyroid drugs over 5 years with positive TRAb. Making the TCR library involved RNA that had been extracted from PBMCs. Study-level points and caveats: Preferential use of TRBV28, TRBJ1-2 and TRBJ2-5 was seen in persistent disease. New patients shared more than 750 public clonotypes, fewer than the approximately 3,000 shared by persistent patients.

Building of the TCR beta libraries involved iRepertoire HTBI primers and Arm-PCR of CDR3 regions. TCRdb used MiXCR to reprocess the multiplex PCR reads, holding one entry per CDR3 protein. The repertoire holds a few hundred thousand distinct CDR3 sequences, with around 23% as singletons. The V and J genes are TRBV7-8 and TRBJ1-5, with TRBD1 matching over 8 bases. Sample: peripheral blood mononuclear cells (PBMCs), taken when the disease was refractory, from a patient treated with antithyroid drugs. This sequence originates from a woman aged 40-49 years with Graves disease. The CDR3, as DNA: TGTGCCAGCAGCCCAAGTCGACAGGGGAATCAGCCCCAGCATTTT. Amino acids: CASSPSRQGNQPQHF.